A single sample gave rise to the 10 T cell receptor beta chains below, sequenced in a study of patients and donors after allogeneic stem cell transplantation (dated by TCRdb to the early 2020s). Library construction relied on RT-PCR. The data were produced on a NextSeq 550. TCRdb trimmed public reads at Q25 via fastp, called clones via MiXCR and kept in-frame beta chains. Each record represents a unique CDR3 protein, reported with the most common genes and DNA among its rows. Counted in this sample were about 110,000 distinct CDR3 sequences; 35% of them appeared once. Around 30% of the sample comes from the top ten. Sequenced input: blood, either unsorted or a sorted T cell fraction (not recorded which). The receptors derive from a human donor who was either an allogeneic HSCT recipient or a stem cell or donor lymphocyte infusion donor (not recorded which). It is not recorded whose cells these are; they may come from a transplant donor.

The chain uses TRBV20-1 and TRBJ2-1; 7 bases agree with TRBD2. J was trimmed by 5 bases and V by 6 bases; bases with no gene match: 4. Germline values: CDR1 DFQATT, CDR2 SNEGSKA (reference sequence). The CDR3 consists of 12 residues. Here the CDR3 reads CSATSENNEQFF. The CDR3 DNA is TGCAGTGCCACTAGCGAAAACAATGAGCAGTTCTTC.

This clonotype turned up a few times. The rearrangement joins TRBV11-3 to TRBJ1-3; D is undetermined. The germline CDR1 and CDR2 sequences are SGHNT and YENEEA. This CDR3 is built from 15 residues. Trimming cost V 3 bases and J 0 bases, with 9 bases left between them. CDR3 bases: TGTGCCAGCAGCTTCGAATCTTACTCTGGAAACACCATATATTTT. Amino acids: CASSFESYSGNTIYF.

This chain links TRBV4-3 with TRBJ1-2; 9 nucleotides agree with TRBD1. V was pared by 0 bases and J by 8 bases, with 19 bases of the junction left unmatched. Germline CDR1 and CDR2: LGHNA and YSLEER. The length of the CDR3 is 19 residues. The chain's CDR3 is CASSQDLGTGIHRSGGYTF. The CDR3 DNA sequence: TGCGCCAGCAGCCAAGATTTGGGGACAGGGATTCACCGTTCGGGGGGCTACACCTTC.

V usage is TRBV15 and J usage is TRBJ2-5; D unresolved. Trimming pared 0 bases from V and 2 bases from J, leaving 7 bases between. There are 14 residues in the CDR3. Germline-derived CDR1 and CDR2 are LNHNV and YYDKDF (reference sequence). CDR3 DNA sequence: TGTGCCACCAGCAGAGATCACACGCAAGAGACCCAGTACTTC. Encoded protein: CATSRDHTQETQYF.

This clonotype has more than one count but fewer than ten. V usage is TRBV5-1 and J usage is TRBJ1-6; 9 bases agree with TRBD1. This CDR3 comprises 15 residues. The V gene's germline CDR1 is SGHRS and CDR2 YFSETQ. With 0 bases clipped from V and 7 bases from J, the junction kept 2 bases outside the gene matches. The CDR3 region is CASSLDTGGNSPLHF. CDR3 bases: TGCGCCAGCAGCTTGGATACAGGGGGCAATTCACCCCTCCACTTT.

This clonotype has only a few counts. The V and J genes are TRBV6-6 and TRBJ2-7, with D unclear. The CDR3 covers 12 residues. CDR1 and CDR2 (germline): MNHNY, SVGAGI (reference sequence). With 2 bases removed from V and 2 bases from J, the gap between germline ends came to 4 bases. For the CDR3, the DNA is TGTGCCAGCAGTTACCCAGCCTACGAGCAGTACTTC. Its translation is CASSYPAYEQYF.

Only a few counts were recorded for this clonotype. This chain connects TRBV29-1 to TRBJ2-3, with a tentative D call TRBD2 (5 bases). There are 14 residues in the CDR3. Trimming took off 4 bases at V and 2 bases at J, with 13 bases between the two ends. CDR1 and CDR2 (germline): SQVTM, ANQGSEA. CDR3 sequence: CSVGGPSYTDTQYF. The CDR3, as DNA: TGCAGCGTTGGCGGGCCAAGCTACACAGATACGCAGTATTTT.

This sequence joins TRBV12-3 or TRBV12-4 and TRBJ2-1; possibly TRBD2 for D (6 bases). Trimming removed 6 bases at V and 4 bases at J, with 22 bases between. The CDR3 totals 17 residues. CDR3 sequence reads: CASSVFFGTSEYNEQFF. The DNA for the CDR3 is TGTGCCAGCAGCGTATTTTTTGGGACTTCCGAATACAATGAGCAGTTCTTC.

This clonotype appeared once. The chain links TRBV6-5 to TRBJ2-1, with 10 bases fitting TRBD2. The CDR3 length is 15 residues. V was pared by 0 bases and J by 6 bases, with 2 bases of the junction left unmatched. CDR1 is MNHEY and CDR2 is SVGAGI in the germline V gene. The CDR3 DNA reads TGTGCCAGCAGTTACTCAAGCGGGAGGGCCAATGAGCAGTTCTTC. Amino acid sequence: CASSYSSGRANEQFF.

A few counts support this clonotype. CDR3 sequence: CASSPRWGSYGYTF. CDR3 nucleotides: TGTGCCAGCTCACCCCGATGGGGGTCATATGGCTACACCTTC. The chain has TRBV18 and TRBJ1-2; weak D call: TRBD1 (5 bases). This CDR3 region has 14 residues. Germline CDR1 KGHSH, CDR2 LQKENI. Trimming cost V 3 bases and J 5 bases, with 13 bases left between them.